The source of this T cell receptor beta chain is a study of shared clonotypes between healthy human individuals. Study-wide background: The cohort comprised a couple of women and a few men. Their ages spanned 18 to 49 years. Study results and caveats: When compared with the clonotypes that were shared by all four sorted-subset donors, the non-shared clonotypes turned out to have lower generation probabilities.

Trimming took off 2 bases at V and 1 base at J, with 11 bases between the two ends. The CDR3 runs to 15 residues. Germline assignment: CDR1 MNHEY and CDR2 SVGAGI. Points on this clone: Its antigen is undetermined.

In the naive CD8 group, cells lacked CD45RO and were positively selected for CCR7, so terminally differentiated effector memory CD45RA+ cells were left out. Profiled with immunoSEQ multiplex PCR; TCRdb holds only in-frame clones, not every one. Of around 2.1 million clones in the sample, about 93% were seen once. The TCR originated in a man aged 18-30 years in good health. Some clones in this sample may be carry-over from other donors' samples. Material: naive CD8+ T cells from PBMCs. The rearrangement uses TRBV6-5 and TRBJ1-1; a weak D match, TRBD1 (5 bases). The CDR3 region is CASSYRDARNTEAFF. The DNA for the CDR3 is TGTGCCAGCAGTTACAGGGACGCACGGAACACTGAAGCTTTCTTT.